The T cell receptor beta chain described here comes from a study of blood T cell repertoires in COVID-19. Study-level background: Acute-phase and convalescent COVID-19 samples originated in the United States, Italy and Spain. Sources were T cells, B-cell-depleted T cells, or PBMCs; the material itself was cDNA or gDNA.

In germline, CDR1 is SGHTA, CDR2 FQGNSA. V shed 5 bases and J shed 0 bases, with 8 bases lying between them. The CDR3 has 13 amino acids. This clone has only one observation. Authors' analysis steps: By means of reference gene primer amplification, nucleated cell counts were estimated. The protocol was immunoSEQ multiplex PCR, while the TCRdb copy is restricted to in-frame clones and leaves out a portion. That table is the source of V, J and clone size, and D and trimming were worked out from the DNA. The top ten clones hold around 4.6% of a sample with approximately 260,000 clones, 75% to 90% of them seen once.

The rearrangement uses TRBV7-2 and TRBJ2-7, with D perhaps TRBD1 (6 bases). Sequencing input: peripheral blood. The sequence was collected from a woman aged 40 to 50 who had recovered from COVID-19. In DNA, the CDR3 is TGTGCCAGCAGCCGGGACAACTCCTACGAGCAGTACGTC. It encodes CASSRDNSYEQYV.